This T cell receptor beta chain derives from a study of blood T cells in healthy people across ages. General observations from the study: Aged donors had fewer naive CD4+ cells and lower diversity than long-lived donors. TCR beta diversity per million T cells fell roughly linearly with age.

A remark on this clonotype: Its antigen is currently unknown.

PCR was performed a second time for roughly 7 to 11 cycles using a sample-barcoded 5' primer and a J-beta primer mix. TCRdb processed the 5' RACE reads anew with MiXCR; each CDR3 protein has one entry. Counted here are about 2 million distinct CDR3 sequences, 49% occurring once; the ten biggest clones make up less than 2.5%. CDR1 is DFQATT, CDR2 SNEGSKA, per germline (reference sequence). Trimming at V came to 7 bases and at J to 5 bases, leaving 7 bases not matched to a gene. The CDR3 runs 13 residues. About 9.9 milliliters of peripheral blood were drawn from each donor. The sequencing input was blood. This receptor was taken from a woman in her 40s in good health. The V call is TRBV20-1, the J call TRBJ2-3; 9 bases map to TRBD2. The DNA of the CDR3 is TGCAGTGTTGGCGGGGGGGCCGAAGATACGCAGTATTTT. The encoded protein is CSVGGGAEDTQYF.